This T cell receptor beta chain was identified during a study of T cell responses to AZD1222 COVID-19 vaccine. This CDR3 contains 15 residues. The germline V and J ends were trimmed by 0 bases and 6 bases, with 14 bases remaining between them. Germline CDR1 and CDR2: MNHNY and SVGAGI (reference sequence). Measured with immunoSEQ multiplex PCR; TCRdb has only the in-frame clones, and not every one. The sample consists of more than 95,000 clones, roughly 84% of them appearing once. Study-wide results and limits: Distributed over spike, vaccine-associated CD4 TCRs predominated at 160-218 and 743-854.

About this clone itself: Its antigen is still unknown.

The receptor was derived from an adult who received the AZD1222 COVID-19 vaccine. The material was peripheral blood, obtained 28 days after the second AZD1222 dose. V usage is TRBV6-6 and J usage is TRBJ1-2; possible D gene TRBD1, 5 bases. CDR3 residues: CASSYSGGTADGYTF. Written as DNA, the CDR3 is TGTGCCAGCAGTTACTCGGGGGGGACGGCGGATGGCTACACCTTC.